The entry below describes one TCR beta chain. Its antigen is as yet unknown. The repertoire was sequenced with immunoSEQ multiplex PCR; TCRdb's copy has only in-frame clones and lacks some. This repertoire shows about 2.4 million clones, 90% to 95% found once; its top ten account for roughly 0.36%. Splitting of CD4+ cells produced CD45RA+ naive and CD45RA-negative memory subsets. This sample is part of a study of shared clonotypes between healthy human individuals. The overall study: Donors consisted of a couple of women and a few men between 18 and 49. Every donor yielded three CD4 naive, three CD4 memory, two CD8 naive and one CD8 memory plate.

Broader study findings: Estimated richness values were generally larger in naive subsets than in memory subsets.

The CDR3 is 13 residues long. Germline V CDR1 and CDR2: LNHNV, YYDKDF (reference sequence). V lost 5 bases, J lost 3 bases, and 11 bases lay in between. The sequence was obtained from a man younger than 30 in good health. Some clones in this sample may be carry-over from other donors' samples. The sample taken for sequencing was naive CD4+ T cells from PBMCs. Subset reported: CD45RA+ positively selected. The chain links TRBV15 to TRBJ2-7; D unclear. This CDR3 is CATSPRLDYEQYF. CDR3 DNA sequence: TGTGCCACCAGCCCGCGCCTGGACTACGAGCAGTACTTC.